The clone carrying this T cell receptor beta chain has just one count. Antigen unknown. The method was immunoSEQ multiplex PCR; TCRdb's version includes in-frame clones alone and lacks a portion of them. The sample yields millions of clones, more than 90% seen once. The CDR3 extends over 12 amino acids. Germline CDR1 is SGHTA and CDR2 is FQGNSA. V lost 6 bases, J lost 6 bases, and 10 bases lay in between. Researchers partitioned CD4+ cells into CD45RA+ naive and CD45RA-negative memory subsets. The sample comes from a study of shared clonotypes between healthy human individuals. Findings of the study overall: Lower generation probabilities were found for non-shared clonotypes than for those shared by all four donors.

This chain uses TRBV7-2 with TRBJ2-3; D possibly corresponds to TRBD2 (5 bases). This TCR derives from a man younger than 35 in good health. The sequenced sample was naive CD4+ T cells sorted from blood. Noted subset: CD45RA+ positively selected. CDR3 nucleotide sequence: TGTGCCAGCAGGGTTAGGACTGATACGCAGTATTTT. Residues: CASRVRTDTQYF.